This T cell receptor (beta chain) was captured in a study of blood T cell repertoires in COVID-19. The overall study: From T cells, B-cell-depleted T cells, or PBMCs came the material, which was cDNA or gDNA.

Authors' processing steps: Amplifying reference gene primers gave estimates of nucleated cell counts. Clones were read by immunoSEQ multiplex PCR, and TCRdb kept only the in-frame ones, dropping some. D and trimming come from the DNA, and the V and J calls and clone size come from that table. The sample has around 310,000 clones, approximately 90% seen once. While infection was still active, Seattle patients were enrolled and then followed longitudinally. The receptor comes from a woman aged 30 to 39 with COVID-19, enrolled during active disease. Sequencing was carried out using peripheral blood.

The DNA for the CDR3 is TGTGCCAGCTCCCCGGACAATGAGCAGTTCTTC. Translation: CASSPDNEQFF. The rearrangement joins TRBV18 to TRBJ2-1; no firm D call. V shed 6 bases and J shed 5 bases, with 5 bases lying between them. The V gene's germline CDR1 is KGHSH and CDR2 LQKENI. There are 11 residues in the CDR3. Supplemented by reference TRBV18 and TRBJ2-1, the full variable domain reads NAGVMQNPRHLVRRRGQEARLRCSPMKGHSHVYWYRQLPEEGLKFMVYLQKENIIDESGMPKERFSAEFPKEGPSILRIQQVVRGDSAAYFCASSPDNEQFFGPGTRLTVL.